The 21 T cell receptor beta chains presented below share a single source sample, sequenced in a study of T cells expressing NK-cell markers. TCRdb reprocessed the 5' RACE reads; each CDR3 protein has one entry and no DNA is given. This listing includes about 170,000 distinct CDR3 sequences. The sequenced sample was blood T cells: a sorted CD56 or NKG2C T cell subset, CD4+ or CD8+ T cells, or bulk PBMC T cells (not recorded which). The receptor source for this set is a man aged 18-75 years in good health.

The gene calls are TRBV19 and TRBJ2-1; there is no DNA to check the TCRdb D call of TRBD1. Germline CDR1 and CDR2: LNHDA and SQIVND (reference sequence). This CDR3 contains 15 residues. This CDR3 reads CASSITGDYYNEQFF.

The V call is TRBV7-9, the J call TRBJ2-3; the D call from TCRdb, TRBD2, cannot be confirmed without DNA. CDR3 size: 20 residues. The germline gives CDR1 SEHNR, CDR2 FQNEAQ (reference sequence). Here the CDR3 reads CASSTTRTGTSGTSTDTQYF.

The chain links TRBV24-1 to TRBJ2-5; TCRdb gives TRBD2 as the D gene, but with no DNA this cannot be confirmed. The CDR3 has 15 residues. The germline V gene encodes CDR1 KGHDR and CDR2 SFDVKD. The CDR3 reads CATSEQTSGQETQYF.

This sequence joins TRBV20-1 and TRBJ2-2; the TRBD2 assignment by TCRdb is unverifiable without DNA. Looked up from germline, CDR1 is DFQATT and CDR2 is SNEGSKA (reference sequence). There are 16 residues in the CDR3. CDR3 region: CSARDYRGGATGELFF.

The CDR3 protein is CASSTDRGVNTEAFF. The chain couples TRBV19 to TRBJ1-1; TCRdb's D call, TRBD1, is unchecked because there is no DNA. CDR3 length equals 15 residues. From germline, CDR1 is LNHDA and CDR2 SQIVND (reference sequence).

The rearrangement uses TRBV7-8 and TRBJ2-5; TCRdb names TRBD1, which stays unverified in the absence of DNA. Germline V gives CDR1 SGHVS, CDR2 FQNEAQ. This CDR3 comprises 11 residues. This chain's CDR3 is CASSHRDLKYF.

The V and J genes are TRBV20-1 and TRBJ2-7; TCRdb gives TRBD1 as the D gene, but with no DNA this cannot be confirmed. The CDR3 sequence is 14 residues long. Germline CDR1 and CDR2: DFQATT and SNEGSKA (reference sequence). CDR3 residues: CSAREEGGSYEQYF.

This chain joins TRBV7-8 and TRBJ2-3; TCRdb gives TRBD1 as the D gene, but with no DNA this cannot be confirmed. The CDR3 covers 18 residues. Germline CDR1 SGHVS, CDR2 FQNEAQ. This CDR3 is CASSWPRTQSSPTDTQYF.

The CDR3 sequence is CASSYTGLVVEQYF. The rearrangement links TRBV19 to TRBJ2-7; the D gene TCRdb calls, TRBD2, cannot be checked with no DNA. Per the germline V gene, CDR1 is LNHDA and CDR2 is SQIVND (reference sequence). The CDR3 length is 14 residues. Variable domain in full (rest from reference TRBV19 and TRBJ2-7): DGGITQSPKYLFRKEGQNVTLSCEQNLNHDAMYWYRQDPGQGLRLIYYSQIVNDFQKGDIAEGYSVSREKKESFPLTVTSAQKNPTAFYLCASSYTGLVVEQYFGPGTRLTVT.

The J gene is TRBJ2-7, the V gene TRBV20-1; TCRdb reports TRBD1, a call that lacks DNA to check it against. This CDR3 spans 16 amino acids. CDR1 and CDR2 from the germline V gene are DFQATT and SNEGSKA (reference sequence). The CDR3 here is CSARERGTGLVYEQYF.

This chain links TRBV7-8 with TRBJ2-5; TCRdb designates TRBD1, a call that cannot be tested without DNA. The CDR3 has 16 residues. Per germline, CDR1 SGHVS and CDR2 FQNEAQ. The CDR3: CASSPYPKGGQETQYF.

V and J are TRBV12-3 or TRBV12-4 and TRBJ2-7; checking the TCRdb D call of TRBD1 is not possible without DNA. The CDR3 has 12 residues. This CDR3 is CASSQVPGEQYF.

The chain has TRBV20-1 and TRBJ2-2. CDR1 is DFQATT and CDR2 is SNEGSKA in the germline V gene (reference sequence). The CDR3 spans 13 residues. The CDR3 protein is CSALGVNTGELFF.

The chain carries TRBV20-1 and TRBJ2-7; the D call of TRBD1 rests on TCRdb alone, since no DNA is present to check it. The CDR3 has 12 amino acids. Germline lookup yields CDR1 DFQATT and CDR2 SNEGSKA (reference sequence). CDR3 loop: CSARVGEREQYF.

The chain recombines TRBV11-2 with TRBJ2-5. The CDR3 covers 15 residues. CDR1 is SGHAT and CDR2 is FQNNGV in the germline V gene. The CDR3 sequence is CASSLDAGYQETQYF.

The V gene is TRBV12-3 or TRBV12-4, the J gene TRBJ2-3; the D gene TCRdb calls, TRBD2, cannot be checked with no DNA. The CDR3 extends over 17 amino acids. CDR3 region: CASSLEGRGGRTDTQYF.

The chain has TRBV5-4 and TRBJ2-2; the D call of TRBD2 rests on TCRdb alone, since no DNA is present to check it. The CDR3 runs 16 residues. In germline, CDR1 is SGHNT, CDR2 YYREEE (reference sequence). CDR3 in amino acids: CASSSGLAGDTGELFF. The variable domain in full, with the rest retrieved from reference TRBV5-4 and TRBJ2-2, is ETGVTQSPTHLIKTRGQQVTLRCSSQSGHNTVSWYQQALGQGPQFIFQYYREEENGRGNFPPRFSGLQFPNYSSELNVNALELDDSALYLCASSSGLAGDTGELFFGEGSRLTVL.

V gene TRBV7-6 combines with J gene TRBJ2-7; TCRdb proposes TRBD2, but this gene call is untestable without DNA. Germline-derived CDR1 and CDR2 are SGHVS and FNYEAQ. This CDR3 is built from 18 residues. The CDR3 sequence is CASSYSRDRLAGQYEQYF.

This chain joins TRBV7-3 and TRBJ2-7; the D call of TRBD1 rests on TCRdb alone, since no DNA is present to check it. Germline values: CDR1 SGHTA, CDR2 FQGTGA. CDR3 size: 14 residues. This chain's CDR3 is CASSFTRGVYEQYF.

The gene calls are TRBV3-1 and TRBJ1-3. Germline values: CDR1 LGHDT, CDR2 YNNKEL (reference sequence). This CDR3 is 15 amino acids long. CDR3: CASSQDSTFGNTIYF.

The gene calls are TRBV7-6 and TRBJ2-3. Germline V gene lookup returns CDR1 SGHVS and CDR2 FNYEAQ. This CDR3 comprises 13 residues. The CDR3 loop is CASSLGPTDTQYF.